This passage covers 10 T cell receptor beta chains from one sample sequenced in a study of shared clonotypes between healthy human individuals. Repertoires were generated with immunoSEQ multiplex PCR, while TCRdb's copy carries only in-frame clones and drops some. The top ten hold 0.085% to 0.11% of the sample, which has about 600,000 clones, around 95% seen once. The naive CD8 population came from CD45RO-negative cells selected for CCR7, without terminally differentiated effector memory CD45RA+ cells. The sample comprised naive CD8+ T cells sorted from blood. The receptors were gathered from a woman aged 25 to 45 in good health.

A single count supports this clone. The genes are TRBV27 and TRBJ1-2, with unresolved D. The V and J ends lost 5 bases and 2 bases respectively, with 15 bases between them. The germline gives CDR1 MNHEY, CDR2 SMNVEV (reference sequence). The CDR3 has 15 amino acids. CDR3 nucleotide sequence: TGTGCCAGCAGTAACTCCGGGATACCAAACTATGGCTACACCTTC. Amino acids: CASSNSGIPNYGYTF.

V usage is TRBV5-6 and J usage is TRBJ2-5; 14 nucleotides agree with TRBD2. V gave up 4 bases and J gave up 4 bases; unmatched junction bases: 3. CDR1 SGHDT and CDR2 YYEEEE come from the germline V gene. This CDR3 contains 15 residues. The DNA for the CDR3 is TGTGCCAGCAGCGAGGGACTAGCGGGAGCAGAGACCCAGTACTTC. Protein: CASSEGLAGAETQYF.

In its sample, this clone was seen a few times. This chain connects TRBV5-6 to TRBJ2-2, with 10 bases lining up with TRBD2. The CDR3 totals 16 residues. The trim removed 4 bases at V and 3 bases at J, leaving 6 bases unmatched. The germline V gene has CDR1 SGHDT and CDR2 YYEEEE. CDR3 in DNA: TGTGCCAGCAGCCTAGGGACTAGCGACTACACCGGGGAGCTGTTTTTT. Protein product: CASSLGTSDYTGELFF.

The CDR3 loop reads CASSQGAVTGELFF. The CDR3 DNA reads as TGCGCCAGCAGCCAAGGCGCGGTCACCGGGGAGCTGTTTTTT. The genes are TRBV4-1 and TRBJ2-2; the D is unclear. Trimming stripped 1 base from V and 4 bases from J, with 7 bases between. From germline, CDR1 is MGHRA and CDR2 YSYEKL. The CDR3 has 14 residues.

V usage is TRBV27 and J usage is TRBJ2-7; TRBD1 aligns across 7 bases. Germline V gene lookup returns CDR1 MNHEY and CDR2 SMNVEV (reference sequence). Germline trimming cut 3 bases from V and 4 bases from J; bases unmatched to any gene: 6. The CDR3 consists of 14 residues. The CDR3 sequence: CASSFSTGAYEQYF. For the CDR3, the DNA is TGTGCCAGCAGTTTCAGCACAGGGGCGTACGAGCAGTACTTC.

The chain has TRBV28 and TRBJ2-2, with 7 positions matching TRBD1. This CDR3 is 16 amino acids long. J gave up 1 base and V 10 bases, and 12 bases lay outside the gene matches. Germline CDR1 MDHEN, CDR2 SYDVKM. The CDR3 sequence: CATIEWGTENTGELFF. CDR3 bases: TGTGCCACCATAGAGTGGGGGACAGAGAACACCGGGGAGCTGTTTTTT. Full variable domain (outside the CDR3, taken from reference TRBV28 and TRBJ2-2): DVKVTQSSRYLVKRTGEKVFLECVQDMDHENMFWYRQDPGLGLRLIYFSYDVKMKEKGDIPEGYSVSREKKERFSLILESASTNQTSMYLCATIEWGTENTGELFFGEGSRLTVL.

The V gene is TRBV30, the J gene TRBJ2-7; D not certain. Germline loops: CDR1 GTSNPN, CDR2 SVGIG (reference sequence). Trimming shortened V by 3 bases and J by 6 bases, and 12 bases separated the two germline ends. The CDR3 has 12 residues. For the CDR3, the DNA is TGTGCCTGGAGGGATCAAGGCATCGAGCAGTACTTC. Protein product: CAWRDQGIEQYF.

The genes are TRBV5-4 and TRBJ1-3; D not certain. CDR3 length: 13 amino acids. The V end lost 2 bases, the J end lost 4 bases, and 7 bases lay between the germline ends. Germline-derived CDR1 and CDR2 are SGHNT and YYREEE (reference sequence). CDR3 residues: CASSFAGGNTIYF. CDR3 coding DNA: TGTGCCAGCAGCTTCGCCGGGGGAAACACCATATATTTT. Supplemented by reference TRBV5-4 and TRBJ1-3, the full variable domain reads ETGVTQSPTHLIKTRGQQVTLRCSSQSGHNTVSWYQQALGQGPQFIFQYYREEENGRGNFPPRFSGLQFPNYSSELNVNALELDDSALYLCASSFAGGNTIYFGEGSWLTVV.

V gene TRBV27 combines with J gene TRBJ2-7; 9 positions match TRBD1. The CDR3 has 16 amino acids. Losses at the gene ends were 3 bases for V and 2 bases for J; bases not matched to a gene: 8. Germline CDR1 reads MNHEY; CDR2 reads SMNVEV (reference sequence). The CDR3 bases are TGTGCCAGCAGTTTTGTCCCGGGACAGGGCACCTACGAGCAGTACTTC. Protein sequence: CASSFVPGQGTYEQYF.

This CDR3 is CASSDKNRKEHSGNTIYF. The CDR3 DNA follows: TGTGCCAGCAGTGACAAGAACCGGAAGGAACACTCTGGAAACACCATATATTTT. The chain employs TRBV2 and TRBJ1-3; D call uncertain. The CDR3 sequence is 18 residues long. With 3 bases removed from V and 0 bases from J, the gap between germline ends came to 18 bases. Germline V lookup: CDR1 SNHLY, CDR2 FYNNEI.